This TCR beta chain was identified during a study of molecular identifiers for immune sequencing clone quantification. Points from the study as a whole: Clones that exceeded 20 RNA copies held over 98% of effector molecules, yet under 1% in naive cells.

Details on this clonotype: Its antigen is as yet unknown. Being one base from a much bigger clone, this may be a read error.

TCRdb reprocessed the PCR reads via MiXCR and lists one record per CDR3 protein. This table holds about 500,000 distinct CDR3 sequences, 20% to 25% found once. Germline V CDR1 and CDR2: LGHNA, YSLEER. The ends were cut back, 4 bases at V and 2 bases at J, with 17 bases in the middle. The CDR3 is 16 amino acids. The sequenced sample consisted of naive CD8+ T cells from blood, with Jurkat cell RNA spiked in. The subset: FACS-sorted CD8+CD4-CCR7+CD45RA+ naive T cells. This sequence joins TRBV4-3 and TRBJ1-2; a weak D match, TRBD1 (5 bases). The receptor was derived from a human donor in good health. Some libraries in this study had Jurkat cell RNA spiked in. The CDR3 here is CASSRGTGRTNYGYTF. CDR3 nucleotide sequence: TGCGCCAGCAGCCGTGGAACGGGGCGAACCAACTATGGCTACACCTTC.